The 19 T cell receptor beta chains below were found in one sample sequenced in a study of T cell responses to AZD1222 COVID-19 vaccine. Assay used: immunoSEQ multiplex PCR; TCRdb lists only in-frame clones, some missing. The sample yields over 100,000 clones, about 85% seen once. The sequencing here drew on peripheral blood, taken on day 0 of AZD1222 vaccination. The receptors were gathered from an adult in good health.

The CDR3 spells CASSFGGSQETQYF. DNA of the CDR3: TGTGCCAGCAGCTTCGGTGGCAGCCAAGAGACCCAGTACTTC. The V and J genes are TRBV7-9 and TRBJ2-5, with no clear D. Germline values: CDR1 SEHNR, CDR2 FQNEAQ (reference sequence). Trimming left V 3 bases short and J 1 base short, with 9 bases between. CDR3 length: 14 residues.

The chain carries TRBV10-3 and TRBJ2-5; the D gene is possibly TRBD2 (6 bases). Between the trimmed V and J ends, which lost 4 bases and 2 bases, there was a span of 14 bases. The CDR3 has 15 residues. From germline, CDR1 is ENHRY and CDR2 SYGVKD. The CDR3 sequence is CAISGRDSNQETQYF. The CDR3 DNA follows: TGTGCCATCAGTGGACGGGACTCTAATCAAGAGACCCAGTACTTC.

CDR3 nucleotides: TGCGCCAGCAGCTTGCTCGGCAGGGGAGAGGTGGGTGAGCAGTTCTTC. It codes for CASSLLGRGEVGEQFF. This chain links TRBV5-1 with TRBJ2-1; D possibly corresponds to TRBD1 (6 bases). The V gene's germline CDR1 is SGHRS and CDR2 YFSETQ. CDR3 length equals 16 residues. Trimming removed 1 base at V and 9 bases at J, with 20 bases between.

The chain couples TRBV7-6 to TRBJ1-4; a weak D match, TRBD1 (5 bases). CDR3 length: 15 amino acids. Trimming stripped 0 bases from V and 3 bases from J, with 8 bases between. The germline gives CDR1 SGHVS, CDR2 FNYEAQ. The CDR3 sequence is CASSLAGEPNEKLFF. Here the CDR3 DNA reads TGTGCCAGCAGCTTAGCGGGGGAACCTAATGAAAAACTGTTTTTT.

The chain joins TRBV9 to TRBJ2-7, with 7 bases fitting TRBD1. The CDR3 sequence is 14 residues long. Germline V gives CDR1 SGDLS, CDR2 YYNGEE. The V segment lost 4 bases and the J segment 2 bases; nucleotides outside the gene matches: 6. CDR3 sequence: CASSPLQGPYEQYF. The CDR3 DNA follows: TGTGCCAGCAGCCCGTTACAGGGGCCCTACGAGCAGTACTTC.

The chain joins TRBV28 to TRBJ1-1, with D maybe TRBD1 (6 bases). Germline loops: CDR1 MDHEN, CDR2 SYDVKM. The CDR3 has 16 amino acids. V dropped 5 bases and J dropped 0 bases, with 16 bases sitting between them. As DNA, the CDR3 is TGTGCCAGCAGTCAAGGGCCGGGGGACATGAACACTGAAGCTTTCTTT. It codes for CASSQGPGDMNTEAFF.

This sequence joins TRBV2 and TRBJ2-2, with 10 bases lining up with TRBD1. V gave up 6 bases and J gave up 6 bases; unmatched junction bases: 7. Germline V gene sequence: CDR1 SNHLY, CDR2 FYNNEI. There are 15 residues in the CDR3. The CDR3 sequence is CASSRDRGFAGELFF. For the CDR3, the DNA is TGTGCCAGCAGCCGGGACAGGGGTTTCGCCGGGGAGCTGTTTTTT. The complete variable domain, with remaining parts taken from reference TRBV2 and TRBJ2-2, reads EPEVTQTPSHQVTQMGQEVILRCVPISNHLYFYWYRQILGQKVEFLVSFYNNEISEKSEIFDDQFSVERPDGSNFTLKIRSTKLEDSAMYFCASSRDRGFAGELFFGEGSRLTVL.

V gene TRBV10-2 combines with J gene TRBJ1-2; D is unclear. CDR3 size: 13 residues. The germline CDR1 and CDR2 sequences are WSHSY and SAAADI. The germline V and J ends were trimmed by 5 bases and 8 bases, with 15 bases remaining between them. CDR3 coding DNA: TGCGCCAGCAGTATAAATGGGGAGAGGGGCTACACCTTC. It translates to CASSINGERGYTF.

This clone is a singleton in its sample. The chain recombines TRBV30 with TRBJ1-4; 7 positions agree with TRBD1. The CDR3 sequence is 15 residues long. After removal of 1 base from V and 4 bases from J, the junction contained 6 bases not matched to a gene. Germline loops: CDR1 GTSNPN, CDR2 SVGIG (reference sequence). The CDR3 loop is CAWSDRTGDNEKLFF. In nucleotides, the CDR3 is TGTGCCTGGAGTGATCGGACAGGAGATAATGAAAAACTGTTTTTT.

The chain couples TRBV15 to TRBJ2-1, with TRBD2 matching over 9 bases. V dropped 9 bases and J dropped 2; count of bases not matched to a gene: 8. The CDR3 has 15 residues. Germline values: CDR1 LNHNV, CDR2 YYDKDF (reference sequence). CDR3 in DNA: TGTGCCACTCGCCTCAGCGGGGGGACCTACAATGAGCAGTTCTTC. This translates into CATRLSGGTYNEQFF.

CDR3 loop: CASSGVINQPQHF. The CDR3 region has the DNA TGCGCCAGCTCGGGCGTTATCAATCAGCCCCAGCATTTT. The genes are TRBV4-1 and TRBJ1-5; no firm D call. The CDR3 is 13 residues long. Trimming stripped 8 bases from V and 3 bases from J, with 11 bases between. CDR1 MGHRA and CDR2 YSYEKL come from the germline V gene.

The V and J genes are TRBV7-2 and TRBJ1-2; 8 bases agree with TRBD1. CDR3 size: 14 residues. The junction had 2 bases not matched to a gene; V was cut back by 3 bases and J by 2 bases. Germline assignment: CDR1 SGHTA and CDR2 FQGNSA. CDR3 sequence reads: CASSFGQGNYGYTF. DNA for the CDR3: TGTGCCAGCAGCTTCGGACAGGGCAACTATGGCTACACCTTC.

The chain couples TRBV18 to TRBJ2-5; either TRBD1 or TRBD2 may supply D (5 bases each). This CDR3 has 15 amino acids. Germline V gene lookup returns CDR1 KGHSH and CDR2 LQKENI. With 0 bases removed from V and 5 bases from J, the gap between germline ends came to 13 bases. CDR3 bases: TGTGCCAGCTCACCACCGAGGGGATGGGAGGAGACCCAGTACTTC. It codes for CASSPPRGWEETQYF.

The rearrangement links TRBV19 to TRBJ2-1; D remains unclear. From germline, CDR1 is LNHDA and CDR2 SQIVND (reference sequence). The CDR3 contains 16 residues. Trimming stripped 2 bases from V and 8 bases from J, with 19 bases between. CDR3 in DNA: TGTGCCAGTAGTATAATGGAGAATTCCTTCAATTATGAGCAGTTCTTC. Translating gives CASSIMENSFNYEQFF.

This clone was found a few times. The rearrangement joins TRBV4-2 to TRBJ2-2; D is perhaps TRBD1 (6 bases). The CDR3 extends over 16 amino acids. Trimming pared 7 bases from V and 1 base from J, leaving 16 bases between. CDR1 is LGHNA and CDR2 is YNFKEQ in the germline V gene. The chain's CDR3 is CASKISDRQNTGELFF. DNA for the CDR3: TGTGCCAGCAAGATTTCGGACAGACAGAACACCGGGGAGCTGTTTTTT.

The genes are TRBV4-2 and TRBJ2-7; weak D call: TRBD2 (6 bases). Trimming cost V 6 bases and J 6 bases, with 18 bases left between them. CDR1 LGHNA and CDR2 YNFKEQ come from the germline V gene. The CDR3 runs 14 residues. CDR3 loop: CASSPRPAGGEQYF. The CDR3 nucleotides read TGTGCCAGCAGTCCCAGGCCGGCCGGGGGCGAGCAGTACTTC.

The chain is built from TRBV27 and TRBJ2-3; D ambiguous. The CDR3 runs to 14 residues. Germline V CDR1 and CDR2: MNHEY, SMNVEV (reference sequence). The V end lost 0 bases, the J end lost 4 bases, and 8 bases lay between the germline ends. CDR3: CASSLSRGADTQYF. CDR3 sequence (DNA): TGTGCCAGCAGTTTATCGAGAGGCGCAGATACGCAGTATTTT.

The rearrangement uses TRBV7-9 and TRBJ2-6; 8 bases match TRBD1. The CDR3 has 15 amino acids. The V gene's germline CDR1 is SEHNR and CDR2 FQNEAQ (reference sequence). Germline trimming cut 4 bases from V and 3 bases from J; bases unmatched to any gene: 2. This CDR3 is CASSSRGLGANVLTF. The CDR3 DNA sequence: TGTGCCAGCAGCTCCAGGGGGCTTGGGGCCAACGTCCTGACTTTC.

The V and J genes are TRBV5-5 and TRBJ2-1; no clear D. V was trimmed by 0 bases and J by 16 bases, leaving 17 bases between them. The V gene's germline CDR1 is SGHKS and CDR2 YYEKEE (reference sequence). The CDR3 loop spans 13 amino acids. This chain's CDR3 is CASSLAEDTNNFF. Written as DNA, the CDR3 is TGTGCCAGCAGCTTGGCCGAAGACACCAATAATTTCTTC.